The rows below give T cell receptor beta chains drawn from one sample of a study of T cells in Graves' hyperthyroidism and ophthalmopathy. TCRdb reanalysed the multiplex PCR reads using MiXCR and keeps one entry per CDR3 protein. Altogether roughly 420,000 distinct CDR3 sequences are present, approximately 15% being singletons, with the ten largest covering approximately 5.3%. Sequenced input: blood. The receptors stem from a woman aged 18-30 years with Graves' hyperthyroidism. CDR3s include the opening cysteine and the closing phenylalanine or tryptophan. D genes are given only for firm matches. Clone sizes are given selectively: once, few, many, or a class where the clone is expanded.

TRBJ2-2 | - | TRBV6-4 | - | CASTHATANTGELFF | TGTGCCAGCACCCACGCCACAGCGAACACCGGGGAGCTGTTTTTT
TRBJ2-5 | TRBD1 | TRBV12-3/TRBV12-4 | few | CASSTGGYETQYF | TGTGCCAGCAGTACAGGGGGCTACGAGACCCAGTACTTC
TRBJ2-2 | - | TRBV29-1 | many | CSVNSGRTGELFF | TGCAGCGTGAACAGCGGGCGTACCGGGGAGCTGTTTTTT
TRBJ1-2 | - | TRBV27 | many | CASSAQGVGGYTF | TGTGCCAGCAGTGCGCAAGGGGTTGGCGGCTACACCTTC
TRBJ1-2 | - | TRBV12-3/TRBV12-4 | many | CASSPSGFNYGYTF | TGTGCCAGCAGCCCGAGCGGGTTTAACTATGGCTACACCTTC
TRBJ1-1 | - | TRBV6-1 | many | CASSDRRNTEAFF | TGTGCCAGCAGCGACAGGCGGAACACTGAAGCTTTCTTT
TRBJ2-1 | TRBD2 | TRBV7-2 | many | CASSHPLAGAESYNEQFF | TGTGCCAGCAGCCACCCCCTAGCGGGAGCCGAATCGTACAATGAGCAGTTCTTC
TRBJ2-3 | - | TRBV19 | - | CATGTDTQYF | TGTGCAACAGGCACAGATACGCAGTATTTT
TRBJ2-3 | TRBD2 | TRBV28 | many | CASSFLAGVSADTQYF | TGTGCCAGCAGTTTTCTAGCGGGAGTAAGCGCAGATACGCAGTATTTT
TRBJ1-1 | - | TRBV10-3 | many | CAISEHDSTEAFF | TGTGCCATCAGTGAACACGATAGCACTGAAGCTTTCTTT
TRBJ1-4 | - | TRBV9 | few | CASSGASGTFIEKLFF | TGTGCCAGCAGCGGCGCCTCCGGGACTTTTATCGAAAAACTGTTTTTT
TRBJ1-1 | - | TRBV30 | many | CACAPGDTEAFF | TGTGCCTGCGCACCGGGGGACACTGAAGCTTTCTTT
TRBJ2-7 | TRBD2 | TRBV7-2 | - | CASSPQVAGGSHEQYF | TGTGCCAGCAGCCCCCAGGTAGCGGGAGGCTCCCACGAGCAGTACTTC
TRBJ2-1 | - | TRBV5-1 | many | CASSLAEGPYNEQFF | TGCGCCAGCAGCTTAGCGGAGGGGCCCTACAATGAGCAGTTCTTC
TRBJ1-2 | - | TRBV20-1 | many | CSAPGNHGYTF | TGCAGTGCTCCCGGGAACCATGGCTACACCTTC
TRBJ2-7 | TRBD1 | TRBV28 | many | CASSLVGTGSYEQYF | TGTGCCAGCAGTTTGGTTGGGACAGGGTCCTACGAGCAGTACTTC
TRBJ2-5 | - | TRBV7-2 | many | CASRIGGLEETQYF | TGTGCCAGCAGAATAGGCGGATTAGAGGAGACCCAGTACTTC
TRBJ1-2 | - | TRBV30 | many | CAWSLGRSIGYTF | TGTGCCTGGAGTTTGGGACGTTCTATTGGCTACACCTTC
TRBJ1-1 | - | TRBV28 | medium-sized | CASSPSALNTEAFF | TGTGCCAGCAGTCCCTCGGCCCTTAACACTGAAGCTTTCTTT
TRBJ2-5 | TRBD2 | TRBV28 | many | CASSREGTQYF | TGTGCCAGCAGTCGGGAGGGAACCCAGTACTTC
TRBJ2-7 | - | TRBV11-2 | - | CASSLMLYEQYF | TGTGCCAGCAGCTTAATGTTGTACGAGCAGTACTTC
TRBJ2-5 | - | TRBV7-2 | few | CASSSPPLGAGETQYF | TGTGCCAGCAGCTCCCCCCCGCTAGGGGCCGGGGAGACCCAGTACTTC
TRBJ2-3 | TRBD1 | TRBV27 | many | CASSLAGGLSTDTQYF | TGTGCCAGCAGTTTAGCAGGGGGCCTAAGCACAGATACGCAGTATTTT
TRBJ1-4 | - | TRBV27 | - | CASSETGFRGEKLFF | TGTGCCAGCAGTGAAACAGGGTTTAGGGGCGAAAAACTGTTTTTT
TRBJ2-1 | TRBD2 | TRBV7-2 | many | CASSLAPASGRAVEQFF | TGTGCCAGCAGCTTAGCCCCAGCTAGCGGGAGGGCCGTTGAGCAGTTCTTC
TRBJ2-4 | - | TRBV25-1 | - | CASSVGGAKNIQYF | TGTGCCAGCAGTGTAGGCGGGGCCAAAAACATTCAGTACTTC
TRBJ1-2 | TRBD1 | TRBV28 | few | CASSYRQGVYGYTF | TGTGCCAGCAGTTACAGACAGGGAGTCTATGGCTACACCTTC
TRBJ2-1 | - | TRBV7-3 | many | CASSLLVAESSYNEQFF | TGTGCCAGCAGCTTATTGGTAGCGGAGAGCTCCTACAATGAGCAGTTCTTC
TRBJ2-1 | TRBD1 | TRBV19 | many | CASRMTGLGPNEQFF | TGTGCCAGTAGAATGACAGGGTTGGGACCCAATGAGCAGTTCTTC
TRBJ2-3 | - | TRBV9 | - | CASSVTFGGRADTQYF | TGTGCCAGCAGCGTGACTTTTGGGGGAAGGGCAGATACGCAGTATTTT
TRBJ2-4 | - | TRBV6-1 | few | CASSEARDSIQYF | TGTGCCAGCAGTGAAGCACGGGACTCCATTCAGTACTTC
TRBJ1-3 | TRBD1 | TRBV28 | few | CASRSTGFSGNTIYF | TGTGCCAGCAGGTCGACAGGGTTCTCTGGAAACACCATATATTTT
TRBJ2-1 | TRBD1 | TRBV2 | many | CASSLTGVGYNEQFF | TGTGCCAGCAGCCTGACAGGGGTTGGCTACAATGAGCAGTTCTTC
TRBJ1-3 | - | TRBV9 | - | CASSVGHGRSSGNTIYF | TGTGCCAGCAGCGTAGGCCATGGACGGAGCTCTGGAAACACCATATATTTT
TRBJ1-1 | - | TRBV5-5 | few | CASRMKTGITEAFF | TGTGCCAGCAGAATGAAAACAGGGATCACTGAAGCTTTCTTT
TRBJ2-1 | - | TRBV19 | - | CASNLRFGSLTVEQFF | TGTGCCAGTAATCTTCGGTTTGGCTCTTTGACAGTGGAGCAGTTCTTC
TRBJ1-5 | TRBD1 | TRBV15 | - | CATSREGQGSGQSQHF | TGTGCCACCAGCAGAGAGGGACAGGGGTCGGGTCAGTCCCAGCATTTT
TRBJ1-1 | - | TRBV5-1 | many | CASSPIIGMNTEAFF | TGCGCCAGCAGCCCCATCATAGGGATGAACACTGAAGCTTTCTTT
TRBJ1-1 | - | TRBV18 | many | CASSPQGLTEAFF | TGTGCCAGCTCACCACAAGGGCTCACTGAAGCTTTCTTT
TRBJ2-7 | - | TRBV6-6 | many | CASSYSPSNYEQYF | TGTGCCAGCAGTTACTCTCCAAGTAACTACGAGCAGTACTTC
TRBJ2-1 | TRBD2 | TRBV19 | few | CASSITELAGAIYNEQFF | TGTGCCAGTAGTATAACCGAACTAGCGGGAGCGATCTACAATGAGCAGTTCTTC
TRBJ2-5 | - | TRBV5-1 | few | CASSVKSQETQYF | TGCGCCAGCAGTGTGAAGAGTCAAGAGACCCAGTACTTC
TRBJ1-5 | TRBD1 | TRBV29-1 | - | CSVEGTGNQPQHF | TGCAGCGTTGAAGGGACAGGGAATCAGCCCCAGCATTTT
TRBJ2-7 | TRBD2 | TRBV20-1 | - | CSARPLAGGANEQYF | TGCAGTGCTAGACCCCTAGCGGGAGGGGCCAACGAGCAGTACTTC
TRBJ1-1 | - | TRBV7-3 | - | CASSPTPSRYTEAFF | TGTGCCAGCAGCCCCACACCCAGCAGATACACTGAAGCTTTCTTT
TRBJ1-2 | - | TRBV28 | few | CASRLTVYGYTF | TGTGCCAGCAGGTTGACAGTGTATGGCTACACCTTC
TRBJ2-1 | - | TRBV20-1 | many | CSASSPGVYNEQFF | TGCAGTGCTAGTTCACCGGGAGTATACAATGAGCAGTTCTTC
TRBJ1-5 | - | TRBV12-3/TRBV12-4 | many | CASRPGTANQPQHF | TGTGCCAGCAGACCTGGGACTGCAAATCAGCCCCAGCATTTT
TRBJ1-1 | TRBD1 | TRBV19 | - | CASSLGTGVAKNTEAFF | TGTGCCAGTAGTCTGGGGACAGGGGTTGCCAAGAACACTGAAGCTTTCTTT
TRBJ1-5 | - | TRBV29-1 | - | CSVRGGINQPQHF | TGCAGCGTGAGGGGGGGCATCAATCAGCCCCAGCATTTT
TRBJ1-6 | - | TRBV12-3/TRBV12-4 | many | CASSWTNNSPLHF | TGTGCCAGCAGTTGGACAAATAATTCACCCCTCCACTTT
TRBJ1-1 | TRBD1 | TRBV5-4 | - | CASSLTGTGNTEAFF | TGTGCCAGCAGCCTGACCGGGACAGGGAACACTGAAGCTTTCTTT
TRBJ2-7 | TRBD2 | TRBV11-2 | many | CASSFKLAGMYEQYF | TGTGCCAGCAGCTTCAAACTAGCGGGAATGTACGAGCAGTACTTC
TRBJ2-1 | TRBD2 | TRBV4-3 | once | CASSQTSGSPHEQFF | TGCGCCAGCAGCCAGACTAGCGGGAGTCCCCATGAGCAGTTCTTC
TRBJ1-5 | - | TRBV12-3/TRBV12-4 | - | CASSLGREDQPQHF | TGTGCCAGCAGTTTGGGCAGGGAGGATCAGCCCCAGCATTTT
TRBJ2-1 | TRBD2 | TRBV5-1 | many | CASSPRTSGRFPDEQFF | TGCGCCAGCAGCCCGCGGACTAGCGGGAGGTTCCCCGATGAGCAGTTCTTC